The clone carrying this T cell receptor beta chain was seen just once. The data derive from a study of blood T cell repertoires in COVID-19. As for the study in general: Spain, Italy and the United States supplied samples that represented acute and convalescent COVID-19.

The method was immunoSEQ multiplex PCR; TCRdb's version includes in-frame clones alone and lacks a portion of them. Among fewer than 200,000 clones listed, about four fifths were seen once. V was trimmed by 5 bases and J by 3 bases, leaving 14 bases between them. The CDR3 is made up of 15 amino acids. Germline values: CDR1 MDHEN, CDR2 SYDVKM. The material sequenced was PBMCs or T cells enriched from blood (not recorded which). The receptor's source is a man aged 60 to 75 who had recovered from COVID-19. The chain combines TRBV28 with TRBJ2-1; D is undetermined. The CDR3 nucleotides read TGTGCCAGCAGTCCCCCCCAGGTCAACTACAATGAGCAGTTCTTC. Translated, it gives CASSPPQVNYNEQFF. Using reference TRBV28 and TRBJ2-1 for the parts outside the CDR3, the full variable domain is DVKVTQSSRYLVKRTGEKVFLECVQDMDHENMFWYRQDPGLGLRLIYFSYDVKMKEKGDIPEGYSVSREKKERFSLILESASTNQTSMYLCASSPPQVNYNEQFFGPGTRLTVL.